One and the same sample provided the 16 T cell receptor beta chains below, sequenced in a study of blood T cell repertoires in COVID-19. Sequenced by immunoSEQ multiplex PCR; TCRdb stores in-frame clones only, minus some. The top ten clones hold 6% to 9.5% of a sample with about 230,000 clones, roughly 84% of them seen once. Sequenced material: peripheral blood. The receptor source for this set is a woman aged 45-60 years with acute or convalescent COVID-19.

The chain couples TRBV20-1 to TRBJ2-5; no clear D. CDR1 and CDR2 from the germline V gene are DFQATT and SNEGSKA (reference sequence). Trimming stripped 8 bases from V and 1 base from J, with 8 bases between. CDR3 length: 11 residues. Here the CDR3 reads CSLSGQETQYF. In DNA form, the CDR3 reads TGCAGTCTTTCGGGCCAAGAGACCCAGTACTTC.

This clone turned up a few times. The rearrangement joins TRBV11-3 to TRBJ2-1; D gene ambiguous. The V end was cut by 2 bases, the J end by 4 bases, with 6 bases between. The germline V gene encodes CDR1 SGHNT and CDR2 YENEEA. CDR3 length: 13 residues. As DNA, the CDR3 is TGTGCCAGCAGCTTATTCAGGTACAATGAGCAGTTCTTC. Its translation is CASSLFRYNEQFF.

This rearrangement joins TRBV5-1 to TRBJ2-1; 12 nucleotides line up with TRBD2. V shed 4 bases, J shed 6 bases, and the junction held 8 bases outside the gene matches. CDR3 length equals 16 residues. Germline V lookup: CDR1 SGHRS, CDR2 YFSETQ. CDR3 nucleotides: TGCGCCAGCAGCAGATCACTAGCGGGAGGCGCCAATGAGCAGTTCTTC. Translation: CASSRSLAGGANEQFF.

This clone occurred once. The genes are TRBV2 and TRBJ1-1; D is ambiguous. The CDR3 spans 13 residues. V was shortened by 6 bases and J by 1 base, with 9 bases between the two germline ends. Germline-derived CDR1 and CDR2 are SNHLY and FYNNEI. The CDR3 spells CASRRPGNTEAFF. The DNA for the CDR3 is TGTGCCAGCAGGAGACCGGGGAACACTGAAGCTTTCTTT.

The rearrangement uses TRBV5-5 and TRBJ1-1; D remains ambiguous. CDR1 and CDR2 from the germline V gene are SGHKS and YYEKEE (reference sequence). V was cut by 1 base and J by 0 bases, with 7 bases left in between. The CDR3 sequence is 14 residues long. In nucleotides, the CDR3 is TGTGCCAGCAGCTTGCAGGTGCTGAACACTGAAGCTTTCTTT. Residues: CASSLQVLNTEAFF.

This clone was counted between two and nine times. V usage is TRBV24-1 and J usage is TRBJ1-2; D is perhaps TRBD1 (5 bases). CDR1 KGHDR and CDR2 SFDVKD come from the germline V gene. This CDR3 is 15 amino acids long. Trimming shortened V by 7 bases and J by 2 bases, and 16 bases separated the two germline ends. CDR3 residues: CATSPGGIGNYGYTF. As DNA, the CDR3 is TGTGCCACCAGCCCCGGGGGGATAGGCAACTATGGCTACACCTTC.

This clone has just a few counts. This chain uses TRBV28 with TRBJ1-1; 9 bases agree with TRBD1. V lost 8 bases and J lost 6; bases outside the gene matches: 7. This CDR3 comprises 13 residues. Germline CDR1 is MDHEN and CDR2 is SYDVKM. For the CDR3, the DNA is TGTGCCAGCCGCACAGGGGGCGCCTCTGAAGCTTTCTTT. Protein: CASRTGGASEAFF.

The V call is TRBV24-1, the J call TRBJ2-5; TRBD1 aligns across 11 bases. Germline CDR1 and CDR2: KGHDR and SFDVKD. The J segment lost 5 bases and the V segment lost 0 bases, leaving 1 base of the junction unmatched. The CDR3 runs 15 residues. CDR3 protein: CATSDLGTGGETQYF. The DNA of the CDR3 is TGTGCCACCAGTGATTTGGGGACAGGGGGGGAGACCCAGTACTTC.

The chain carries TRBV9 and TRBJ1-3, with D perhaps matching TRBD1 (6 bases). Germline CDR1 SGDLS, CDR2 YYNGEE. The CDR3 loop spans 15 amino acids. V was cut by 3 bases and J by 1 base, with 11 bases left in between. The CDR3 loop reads CASSGTGNSGNTIYF. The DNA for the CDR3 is TGTGCCAGCAGCGGTACAGGGAATTCTGGAAACACCATATATTTT.

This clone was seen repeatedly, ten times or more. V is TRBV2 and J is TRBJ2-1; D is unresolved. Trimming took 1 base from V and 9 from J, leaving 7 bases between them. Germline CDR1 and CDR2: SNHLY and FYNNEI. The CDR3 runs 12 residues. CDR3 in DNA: TGTGCCAGCAGTGAAGGCGGAACTGAGCAGTTCTTC. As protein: CASSEGGTEQFF. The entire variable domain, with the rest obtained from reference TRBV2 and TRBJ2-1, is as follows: EPEVTQTPSHQVTQMGQEVILRCVPISNHLYFYWYRQILGQKVEFLVSFYNNEISEKSEIFDDQFSVERPDGSNFTLKIRSTKLEDSAMYFCASSEGGTEQFFGPGTRLTVL.

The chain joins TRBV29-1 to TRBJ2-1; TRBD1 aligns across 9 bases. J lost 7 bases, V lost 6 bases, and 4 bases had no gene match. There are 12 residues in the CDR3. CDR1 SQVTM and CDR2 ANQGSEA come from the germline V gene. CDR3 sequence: CSVDRGGNEQFF. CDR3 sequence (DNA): TGCAGCGTGGACAGGGGAGGGAATGAGCAGTTCTTC.

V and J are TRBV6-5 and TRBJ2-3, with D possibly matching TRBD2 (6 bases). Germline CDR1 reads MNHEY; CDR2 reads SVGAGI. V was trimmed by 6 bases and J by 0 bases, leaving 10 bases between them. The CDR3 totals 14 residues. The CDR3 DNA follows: TGTGCCAGCAGCCAACTAGCCAGCACAGATACGCAGTATTTT. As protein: CASSQLASTDTQYF.

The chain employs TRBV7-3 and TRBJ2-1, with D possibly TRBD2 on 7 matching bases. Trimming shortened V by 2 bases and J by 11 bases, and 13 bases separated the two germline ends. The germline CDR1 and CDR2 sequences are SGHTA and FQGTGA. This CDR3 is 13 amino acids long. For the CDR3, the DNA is TGTGCCAGCAGCTTAGACGGGGGGCCACAGCAGTTCTTC. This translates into CASSLDGGPQQFF.

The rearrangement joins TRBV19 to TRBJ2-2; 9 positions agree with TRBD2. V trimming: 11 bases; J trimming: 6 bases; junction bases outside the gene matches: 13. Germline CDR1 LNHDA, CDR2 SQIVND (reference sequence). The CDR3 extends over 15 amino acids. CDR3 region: CASRVSAGGSGELFF. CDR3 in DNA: TGTGCCTCTAGGGTTTCCGCGGGAGGGTCCGGGGAGCTGTTTTTT. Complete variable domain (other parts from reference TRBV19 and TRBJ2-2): DGGITQSPKYLFRKEGQNVTLSCEQNLNHDAMYWYRQDPGQGLRLIYYSQIVNDFQKGDIAEGYSVSREKKESFPLTVTSAQKNPTAFYLCASRVSAGGSGELFFGEGSRLTVL.

The CDR3 loop is CASSTGAGNTIYF. CDR3 coding DNA: TGTGCCAGCAGCACAGGGGCTGGAAACACCATATATTTT. The rearrangement joins TRBV7-2 to TRBJ1-3, with 7 bases that match TRBD1. This CDR3 has 13 residues. V trimming: 5 bases; J trimming: 2 bases; junction bases outside the gene matches: 0. CDR1 is SGHTA, CDR2 FQGNSA, per germline.

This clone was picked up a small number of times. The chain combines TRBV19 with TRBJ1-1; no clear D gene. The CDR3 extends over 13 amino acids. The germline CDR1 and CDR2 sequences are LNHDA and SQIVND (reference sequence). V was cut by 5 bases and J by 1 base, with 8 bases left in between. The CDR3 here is CASSSVRNTEAFF. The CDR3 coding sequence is TGTGCCAGTAGTTCGGTAAGGAACACTGAAGCTTTCTTT.